This TCR beta chain stems from a study of blood T cell repertoires in COVID-19. Produced via immunoSEQ multiplex PCR; TCRdb's table is partial and in-frame only. Among 150,000 to 200,000 clones listed, around 86% were seen once. This CDR3 is built from 16 residues. V gave up 0 bases and J gave up 7 bases; unmatched junction bases: 10. From germline, CDR1 is MNHEY and CDR2 SMNVEV (reference sequence). Followed over time, Seattle patients had been enrolled while infection was active. This clone showed up just once. The sequenced material came from peripheral blood. This clonotype originated in a woman aged 70 to 79 with COVID-19, enrolled during active disease. The chain joins TRBV27 to TRBJ1-2; TRBD1 matches at 8 bases. CDR3 nucleotide sequence: TGTGCCAGCAGTTTATCCACCCCCCAGGGGGCTGGTGGCTACACCTTC. It specifies CASSLSTPQGAGGYTF.